Below, 21 T cell receptor beta chains from the same sample are listed, as sequenced in a study of T cells after yellow fever vaccination. TCRdb ran MiXCR on the 5' RACE reads and lists one entry per CDR3 protein. This table holds about 350,000 distinct CDR3 sequences, approximately 12% found once. The sample in question was CD4+ T cells sorted from PBMCs, obtained 15 days after the yellow fever booster vaccination. These receptors were collected from a man between 18 and 29 years old who received the YFV17D yellow fever vaccine.

This clonotype has a handful of counts. The rearrangement uses TRBV5-1 and TRBJ2-2; either TRBD1 or TRBD2 may supply D (5 bases each). CDR3 length: 14 amino acids. From germline, CDR1 is SGHRS and CDR2 YFSETQ. With 4 bases removed from V and 5 bases from J, the gap between germline ends came to 12 bases. The CDR3 sequence is CASSEPGRTGELFF. The CDR3 nucleotides read TGCGCCAGCAGCGAACCGGGGCGAACCGGGGAGCTGTTTTTT.

The V and J genes are TRBV2 and TRBJ2-2; perhaps D is TRBD1 or TRBD2 (6 bases each). The CDR3 extends over 14 amino acids. The V end was cut by 3 bases, the J end by 5 bases, with 10 bases between. Germline lookup yields CDR1 SNHLY and CDR2 FYNNEI. CDR3 residues: CASSEEGGTGELFF. The CDR3 region has the DNA TGTGCCAGCAGTGAGGAGGGGGGAACCGGGGAGCTGTTTTTT.

This clonotype was seen a handful of times. The chain has TRBV10-3 and TRBJ1-2, with D maybe TRBD1 (6 bases). CDR1 is ENHRY and CDR2 is SYGVKD in the germline V gene. This CDR3 has 14 residues. Trimming cost V 9 bases and J 8 bases, with 22 bases left between them. CDR3 loop: CAISQGPPSGGYTF. CDR3 sequence (DNA): TGTGCCATATCACAGGGCCCCCCTTCTGGAGGCTACACCTTC.

In its sample, this clonotype was seen many times. The chain is built from TRBV6-5 and TRBJ2-3; no reliable D call. The germline V and J ends were trimmed by 0 bases and 6 bases, with 4 bases remaining between them. The CDR3 covers 12 residues. Germline V gene data show CDR1 as MNHEY and CDR2 as SVGAGI. The CDR3: CASSYSGDTQYF. DNA of the CDR3: TGTGCCAGCAGTTACTCGGGGGATACGCAGTATTTT.

V is TRBV6-2 or TRBV6-3 and J is TRBJ2-3, with 10 bases fitting TRBD2. With 5 bases clipped from V and 7 bases from J, the junction kept 9 bases outside the gene matches. CDR3 length equals 15 residues. Germline assignment: CDR1 MNHEY and CDR2 SVGEGT. DNA for the CDR3: TGTGCCAGCAGTCCACAGCGGGGGGGAGCCAATACGCAGTATTTT. Protein: CASSPQRGGANTQYF.

This clonotype was found a few times. The rearrangement joins TRBV5-1 to TRBJ2-3, with 8 bases that match TRBD1. Germline assignment: CDR1 SGHRS and CDR2 YFSETQ. The CDR3 runs to 16 residues. J was trimmed by 0 bases and V by 4 bases; bases with no gene match: 7. The CDR3 is CASSKEGQDSTDTQYF. The CDR3 nucleotides read TGCGCCAGCAGCAAAGAGGGACAGGATAGCACAGATACGCAGTATTTT.

The sample holds one count of this clonotype. V usage is TRBV5-1 and J usage is TRBJ1-2; TRBD1 is a possible D gene (5 bases). Trimming took off 4 bases at V and 3 bases at J, with 13 bases between the two ends. The CDR3 runs 14 residues. Germline CDR1 reads SGHRS; CDR2 reads YFSETQ. The CDR3 reads CASSAGQGHYGYTF. The CDR3 bases are TGCGCCAGCAGCGCGGGGCAGGGCCACTATGGCTACACCTTC. The complete variable domain, with remaining parts taken from reference TRBV5-1 and TRBJ1-2, reads KAGVTQTPRYLIKTRGQQVTLSCSPISGHRSVSWYQQTPGQGLQFLFEYFSETQRNKGNFPGRFSGRQFSNSRSEMNVSTLELGDSALYLCASSAGQGHYGYTFGSGTRLTVV.

The chain uses TRBV6-6 and TRBJ2-1; D gene unclear. Germline V CDR1 and CDR2: MNHNY, SVGAGI (reference sequence). This CDR3 has 15 amino acids. V lost 2 bases and J 0 bases, leaving 8 bases between the germline ends. CDR3 sequence reads: CASSYGLSSYNEQFF. CDR3 nucleotides: TGTGCCAGCAGTTACGGCCTGAGCTCCTACAATGAGCAGTTCTTC.

This clonotype was counted only a few times. The CDR3 DNA follows: TGCAGCGTTGCCGGGACGGAGTACGTTGACTACACCTTC. Protein sequence: CSVAGTEYVDYTF. The chain recombines TRBV29-1 with TRBJ1-2, with D possibly being TRBD1 (5 bases). The germline V and J ends were trimmed by 4 bases and 10 bases, with 19 bases remaining between them. The CDR3 has 13 amino acids. Germline V gene lookup returns CDR1 SQVTM and CDR2 ANQGSEA.

The table lists this clonotype with many counts. The J gene is TRBJ1-1, the V gene TRBV7-9; D is ambiguous. This CDR3 contains 15 residues. Germline CDR1 SEHNR, CDR2 FQNEAQ (reference sequence). Trimming pared 2 bases from V and 5 bases from J, leaving 15 bases between. CDR3: CASSLRNTGRTEAFF. In nucleotides, the CDR3 is TGTGCCAGCAGCTTACGGAACACCGGTCGGACTGAAGCTTTCTTT.

This chain uses TRBV4-3 with TRBJ2-1; D not certain. This CDR3 contains 13 residues. The ends were cut back, 0 bases at V and 10 bases at J, with 10 bases in the middle. Germline-derived CDR1 and CDR2 are LGHNA and YSLEER. In nucleotides, the CDR3 is TGCGCCAGCAGCCAAGATCACCCTAGAGAGCAGTTCTTC. It yields the protein CASSQDHPREQFF.

This clonotype showed up many times. V is TRBV4-3 and J is TRBJ2-2; D is unresolved. There are 11 residues in the CDR3. V gave up 4 bases and J gave up 16 bases, with 13 bases separating them. Per the germline V gene, CDR1 is LGHNA and CDR2 is YSLEER. The CDR3 region has the DNA TGCGCCAGCAGCCCAAATGGGCAGCCGTTTTTT. The encoded protein is CASSPNGQPFF.

J is TRBJ1-1 and V is TRBV12-3 or TRBV12-4; maybe TRBD1 (6 bases). The CDR3 runs to 13 residues. Trimming pared 2 bases from V and 6 bases from J, leaving 10 bases between. The CDR3 DNA sequence: TGTGCCAGCAGTTTACAGGGGCGGGCTGAAGCTTTCTTT. Translated: CASSLQGRAEAFF.

This clonotype was counted between two and nine times. The chain has TRBV9 and TRBJ2-1; weak D call: TRBD1 (5 bases). Trimming pared 0 bases from V and 0 bases from J, leaving 10 bases between. CDR1 and CDR2 from the germline V gene are SGDLS and YYNGEE. The CDR3 loop spans 16 amino acids. This CDR3 is CASSVVGQGSYNEQFF. The CDR3 DNA sequence: TGTGCCAGCAGCGTAGTGGGGCAGGGCTCCTACAATGAGCAGTTCTTC.

This clonotype occurred many times. This chain uses TRBV12-3 or TRBV12-4 with TRBJ2-1; 8 positions agree with TRBD1. Trimming cost V 5 bases and J 8 bases; bases outside gene matches: 14. The CDR3 length is 16 residues. The CDR3 coding sequence is TGTGCCAGCAGTCAGCAGGGGGCGGGTACGAGCGATGAGCAGTTCTTC. Translated, it gives CASSQQGAGTSDEQFF.

This chain uses TRBV6-2 or TRBV6-3 with TRBJ1-2, with 8 bases fitting TRBD1. Looked up from germline, CDR1 is MNHEY and CDR2 is SVGEGT. Losses at the gene ends were 8 bases for V and 5 bases for J; bases not matched to a gene: 10. The CDR3 is 14 residues long. This CDR3 is CASVDREYGYGYTF. The CDR3 DNA follows: TGTGCCAGCGTGGACAGGGAGTATGGTTATGGCTACACCTTC.

This clonotype was detected many times. The chain links TRBV23-1 to TRBJ2-1; D not resolved. TRBV23-1 is noted as an ORF with a role that remains uncertain. This CDR3 is 15 amino acids long. With 3 bases removed from V and 8 bases from J, the gap between germline ends came to 17 bases. For the CDR3, the DNA is TGCGCCAGCAGTCAGAGGAGAGGATTACGGGATGAGCAGTTCTTC. Its translation: CASSQRRGLRDEQFF.

The chain uses TRBV5-1 and TRBJ1-1, with TRBD1 matching 7 bases. Per the germline V gene, CDR1 is SGHRS and CDR2 is YFSETQ. This CDR3 region has 14 residues. The J segment lost 6 bases and the V segment lost 5 bases, leaving 10 bases of the junction unmatched. CDR3 sequence: CASRRETGASEAFF. As DNA, the CDR3 is TGCGCCAGCAGGCGCGAAACAGGGGCTTCTGAAGCTTTCTTT.

The V and J genes are TRBV6-6 and TRBJ2-7; the D is unclear. V was clipped by 4 bases and J by 4 bases, with 5 bases between them. Germline CDR1 is MNHNY and CDR2 is SVGAGI (reference sequence). The CDR3 totals 11 residues. The CDR3 sequence is CASSSKYEQYV. CDR3 DNA: TGTGCCAGCAGTTCCAAATACGAGCAGTACGTC.

The gene calls are TRBV6-2 or TRBV6-3 and TRBJ2-3; D unresolved. This CDR3 has 13 residues. The germline V gene has CDR1 MNHEY and CDR2 SVGEGT. V gave up 6 bases and J gave up 2 bases, with 9 bases separating them. In DNA, the CDR3 is TGTGCCAGCAGCGGGTCGGCCACAGATACGCAGTATTTT. Protein product: CASSGSATDTQYF.

This rearrangement joins TRBV4-1 to TRBJ2-5; tentative D call: TRBD1 (5 bases). This CDR3 comprises 14 residues. CDR1 and CDR2 from the germline V gene are MGHRA and YSYEKL. Trimming shortened V by 0 bases and J by 5 bases, and 10 bases separated the two germline ends. The DNA of the CDR3 is TGCGCCAGCAGCCAAGATCGACCAGGGGAGACCCAGTACTTC. Translated: CASSQDRPGETQYF.